The T cell receptor beta chain under discussion was sequenced for a study of T cell repertoires in cytomegalovirus infection. Background on the study: Based on public TCR beta signatures, there were indications of CMV infection and of a matching HLA type. The study, taken as a whole, reports: There were carriers of CMV plus the relevant HLA, and cumulative public TCR beta family frequency identified them. Predominance within the ex vivo response was attributable to HLA-C-restricted CMV-specific TCR beta clonotypes.

This clonotype was recorded a few times. Its antigen is undetermined. CDR3 length: 11 residues. Germline V gene sequence: CDR1 MNHNS, CDR2 SASEGT. V dropped 5 bases and J dropped 14 bases, with 13 bases sitting between them. TCRdb passed the reads through MiXCR, listing each CDR3 protein once. The sample lists approximately 550,000 distinct CDR3 sequences; approximately 17% were seen once. Sequencing used CD8+ T cells from PBMCs. The V gene is TRBV6-1, the J gene TRBJ1-5; D gene ambiguous. The sequence was obtained from a human donor in good health (CMV status not recorded). Some clones in this sample may be carry-over from other donors' samples. CDR3 sequence: CASSYPGVEHF. For the CDR3, the DNA is TGTGCCAGCAGTTACCCCGGGGTGGAGCATTTT.